These 12 T cell receptor beta chains share one sample of origin, sequenced in a study of shared clonotypes between healthy human individuals. Method: immunoSEQ multiplex PCR; TCRdb's copy keeps in-frame clones and lacks some. Of approximately 2.4 million clones detected, almost 96% appear once; the ten largest clones hold less than 0.15%. The material sequenced was naive CD4+ T cells sorted from blood. Subset meaning: CD45RA+ positively selected. All receptors derive from a man younger than 35 in good health.

The chain is built from TRBV2 and TRBJ2-5; D unclear. CDR1 and CDR2 (germline): SNHLY, FYNNEI. CDR3 size: 15 residues. V was shortened by 3 bases and J by 9 bases, with 20 bases between the two germline ends. CDR3 DNA sequence: TGTGCCAGCAGTGATTTTGGGAATACTTTAGTGGCCCAGTACTTC. Translation: CASSDFGNTLVAQYF.

V gene TRBV4-3 combines with J gene TRBJ1-2; D may be TRBD1 (5 bases). Germline loops: CDR1 LGHNA, CDR2 YSLEER. The CDR3 runs 15 residues. V dropped 4 bases and J dropped 4 bases, with 16 bases sitting between them. The CDR3 bases are TGCGCCAGCAGCCCAAGAGAGGGACCGAGCTATGGCTACACCTTC. Amino acid sequence: CASSPREGPSYGYTF.

In this sample, this clone turned up once. This chain uses TRBV27 with TRBJ1-4, with TRBD1 matching 7 bases. Per the germline V gene, CDR1 is MNHEY and CDR2 is SMNVEV (reference sequence). The CDR3 loop spans 15 amino acids. V was pared by 3 bases and J by 8 bases, with 9 bases of the junction left unmatched. The CDR3 reads CASSFETGRPEKLFF. The CDR3 DNA is TGTGCCAGCAGTTTCGAGACAGGGCGACCCGAAAAACTGTTTTTT.

The rearrangement joins TRBV19 to TRBJ2-7, with 10 bases lining up with TRBD2. CDR3 length equals 14 residues. J lost 8 bases, V lost 3 bases, and 7 bases had no gene match. CDR1 and CDR2 from the germline V gene are LNHDA and SQIVND (reference sequence). The CDR3 nucleotides are TGTGCCAGTAGTATCGCTAGCGGGGGTGGGAAGCAGTACTTC. Its protein product is CASSIASGGGKQYF.

CDR3: CASSPSGRYNQPQHF. The CDR3 DNA is TGTGCCAGCAGCCCCTCGGGCAGGTACAATCAGCCCCAGCATTTT. The chain is built from TRBV28 and TRBJ1-5; D remains unclear. Trimming cost V 6 bases and J 3 bases, with 15 bases left between them. CDR1 is MDHEN and CDR2 is SYDVKM in the germline V gene. The CDR3 covers 15 residues.

The chain couples TRBV5-6 to TRBJ1-1, with D maybe TRBD1 (6 bases). The V end lost 5 bases, the J end lost 3 bases, and 17 bases lay between the germline ends. The CDR3 totals 15 residues. CDR1 SGHDT and CDR2 YYEEEE come from the germline V gene. CDR3 residues: CASRRTVMADTEAFF. The CDR3 region has the DNA TGTGCCAGCAGACGGACAGTTATGGCGGACACTGAAGCTTTCTTT.

The chain couples TRBV6-5 to TRBJ2-5, with D maybe TRBD2 (5 bases). The CDR3 is 13 amino acids. From germline, CDR1 is MNHEY and CDR2 SVGAGI. V was pared by 6 bases and J by 3 bases, with 11 bases between. This chain's CDR3 is CASRGPGKETQYF. For the CDR3, the DNA is TGTGCCAGCAGAGGCCCGGGGAAAGAGACCCAGTACTTC.

Concerning this clone: A read error may account for a junction end that differs from germline. This rearrangement joins TRBV2 to TRBJ2-2; D ambiguous. Germline lookup yields CDR1 SNHLY and CDR2 FYNNEI. The CDR3 consists of 14 residues. CDR3 amino acids: CASSERTKTGELFF. CDR3 coding DNA: TGTGCCAGCAGTGAAAGGACGAAGACCGGGGAGCTGTTTTTT.

The chain recombines TRBV11-2 with TRBJ2-1; the D gene is possibly TRBD2 (6 bases). The CDR3 is made up of 15 amino acids. V was trimmed by 5 bases and J by 6 bases, leaving 17 bases between them. Per the germline V gene, CDR1 is SGHAT and CDR2 is FQNNGV. The DNA of the CDR3 is TGTGCCAGCAGCCGACAAAGGGAGGTTGGCAATGAGCAGTTCTTC. This codes for CASSRQREVGNEQFF.

The chain carries TRBV9 and TRBJ2-7; the match to TRBD1 covers 7 bases. CDR1 and CDR2 (germline): SGDLS, YYNGEE. The CDR3 extends over 15 amino acids. The junction had 6 bases not matched to a gene; V was cut back by 3 bases and J by 0 bases. CDR3 DNA sequence: TGTGCCAGCAGCGCGGGACAGAGTCGCTCCTACGAGCAGTACTTC. Its protein is CASSAGQSRSYEQYF. Full variable domain (outside the CDR3, taken from reference TRBV9 and TRBJ2-7): DSGVTQTPKHLITATGQRVTLRCSPRSGDLSVYWYQQSLDQGLQFLIQYYNGEERAKGNILERFSAQQFPDLHSELNLSSLELGDSALYFCASSAGQSRSYEQYFGPGTRLTVT.

The chain joins TRBV30 to TRBJ1-1, with D uncertain. Trimming stripped 0 bases from V and 4 bases from J, with 9 bases between. This CDR3 is 13 amino acids long. Germline V gives CDR1 GTSNPN, CDR2 SVGIG (reference sequence). The CDR3 is CAWSVRLPTEAFF. For the CDR3, the DNA is TGTGCCTGGAGTGTAAGGCTGCCCACTGAAGCTTTCTTT.

The J gene is TRBJ2-7, the V gene TRBV6-5, with 7 bases fitting TRBD1. This CDR3 has 15 residues. The trim removed 6 bases at V and 3 bases at J, leaving 11 bases unmatched. CDR1 and CDR2 (germline): MNHEY, SVGAGI. The CDR3 here is CASRSTQTGNYEQYF. For the CDR3, the DNA is TGTGCCAGCAGATCCACTCAGACAGGGAACTACGAGCAGTACTTC.